This T cell receptor (beta chain) was captured in a study of cytomegalovirus exposure and HLA in healthy donors (dated by TCRdb to about 2017). About the study as a whole: According to an earlier analysis of around 600 of the donors, about 179 million T cells yielded over 100 million unique TCR beta sequences and 276 Gb of sequence data. About 310 gigabases of sequencing data and 70 million to 100 million unique TCR sequences were included in an early release covering several hundred HLA-typed donors. Among the roughly 400 genotyped donors, about 83% belonged to the genetic ancestry cluster associated with self-reported Caucasian donors. The study was designed to test whether signatures of past pathogen exposure could be identified by cataloging public T cell receptors. The study used immunosequencing to profile the T cell repertoires of under 700 subjects and linked those repertoires to cytomegalovirus serostatus. In addition to the first cohort of 666 subjects, a separate validation cohort of 130 or so different subjects was used. To predict cytomegalovirus infection status, the study combined high-throughput TCR immunosequencing, statistical association of individual TCRs with disease status, and machine learning. To study patterns of TCR occurrence, a later analysis re-analyzed previously published TCR beta repertoires from under 750 donors and added high-resolution HLA genotyping. In the later analysis, no new phenotypic data were used to find candidate immune exposures; instead, reliance was placed on TCR beta sequences and their occurrence across donors. To decide whether each TCR beta V gene segment behaved as functional or pseudogenic, an earlier analysis of approximately 620 of the donors relied on high-throughput TCR beta sequencing. Donor age, sex, ethnicity and CMV serostatus were compiled alongside the repertoire data. A later genetic analysis used genome-wide SNP genotypes for about 55% of the 666 donors, treating that subset as a discovery cohort. All discovery cohort repertoires had been generated using a single sequencing platform. Both class I and class II loci were covered by HLA typing, at four-digit resolution. The number of donors typed differed by locus, with 629-630 for A, B, C, DRB1 and DQB1, around 520 for DQA1, 600 to 610 for DPA1, and over 400 for DPB1. Because of strong linkage in the cohort, roughly five DR-DQ haplotypes were treated as single units for association and clustering. On average, roughly 240,000 unique TCR beta nucleotide sequences were sequenced per donor among some 430 genotyped donors of the cohort, with around 19% of those sequences being non-productive. Results and caveats for the whole study, not just this receptor: A further reported finding was that TCR beta sequences accurately predicted the HLA-A and HLA-B alleles for most subjects in the first cohort. Broadly in line with IMGT annotations, most TCR beta V segments showed up in productive rearrangements about 90% or about 30% of the time in an earlier analysis of under 700 of the donors. A total of 150 to 200 TCR beta chains were listed by the study as associated with cytomegalovirus. In a later analysis, several top co-occurrence clusters were reported to appear linked to parvovirus B19, influenza, CMV and Epstein-Barr virus. Across donors, most TCR sequences were observed very rarely, whereas some public TCRs were present in many individuals. The authors suggested that the approach could potentially be extended to other disease states and immunological phenotypes. In a later analysis, the rate of TCR association differed among HLA loci, with DRB1 alleles having the most associated TCRs and HLA-C alleles having the fewest. In a later analysis, most CMV-associated TCR beta chains were found to appear HLA-restricted, with HLA associations seemingly driven largely by CMV exposure. This cohort had only TCR beta chains sequenced, and the lack of alpha or paired-chain data limited which features could be detected. Linkage disequilibrium might explain the correlated functional status among segregating V segments, but an unknown experimental factor could not be excluded. Because some donors lacked HLA typing at each locus, the association tests relied only on the typed subset. Roughly uniform sequencing depth across donors was assumed in presence/absence analyses, although this assumption may not hold. About 17 rarely observed V segments, including chromosome 9 orphons, were excluded from the earlier analysis of a few hundred of the donors because counts were too low. The sequencing pipeline was judged likely to have produced a cluster of highly shared sequence variants as a technical artifact. In vitro tests confirmed that three of the cytomegalovirus-associated TCR beta chains recognize cytomegalovirus antigens. When HLA alleles, especially DR and DQ, strongly co-occurred, TCR associations were difficult to assign to individual alleles. Immune exposure information for the cohort was limited to CMV serostatus. According to a later genetic analysis, donors in an Asian-associated ancestry cluster had fewer N-insertions in productive TCRs than the approximately 700-donor mean. Because the 87-base-pair reads could not distinguish some IMGT-functional V segments, including TRBV6-2 and TRBV6-3, those segments were excluded. At a false discovery rate of 0.05, a later analysis linked around 15,000 TCR beta sequences to specific HLA alleles. In a later analysis, HLA-associated TCR beta chains showed more clonal expansion and lower generation probabilities than non-associated chains that were equally common. Cytomegalovirus status was reported to be diagnosed by the classifier with high specificity and sensitivity in both the original and validation cohorts. In a later genetic analysis, a missense DCLRE1C variant was associated with V-gene and J-gene trimming of TCR beta chains, and the association was replicated in an independent cohort.

As regards this clone: It lacks a known antigen. Nothing much larger sits one base from this clone, and base qualities are not available.

Receptor libraries were prepared by the immunoSEQ multiplex PCR assay. The multiplex PCR relied on a mix of 60 forward primers for TCR Vbeta segments and 13 reverse primers for TCR Jbeta segments. The CDR3 region of rearranged TCR beta genes was amplified from genomic DNA by a multiplex PCR assay. On the Illumina HiSeq System, the amplified TCR beta libraries were sequenced as 87-base-pair reads. The published analysis was carried out like this. In a later analysis, tens of millions of unique TCR beta chains were counted across the approximately 640 repertoires, and around 11 million of these chains were shared by at least two donors. Raw reads were error-corrected and collapsed into unique sequences by a nearest-neighbor algorithm in which closely related sequences were merged to remove PCR and sequencing errors. V, D and J gene segments were assigned by aligning CDR3 sequences to IMGT reference sequences. For a sequence to be retained, a match of at least six nucleotides to both a V gene segment and a J gene segment was required. A rearrangement was called productive if the CDR3 had no stop codons and remained in frame with V and J, and every other rearrangement was called non-productive. CDR3 was defined by IMGT convention, running from the second conserved V-encoded cysteine to the conserved J-encoded phenylalanine. The earlier analysis of 500 to 750 of the donors excluded any sequence lacking an unambiguous match to a single V gene segment. An earlier analysis of approximately 590 of the donors called V segments functional above 56.7% productive rearrangements and segregating when the between-donor standard deviation exceeded 5%. A statistical classification framework was built to diagnose cytomegalovirus status from the catalog of TCR beta chain sequences. A later analysis assigned V and J genes by comparing TCR nucleotide sequences with IMGT/GENE-DB human TR gene sequences. A later analysis assigned CDR3 sequences and most-parsimonious VDJ recombination scenarios with the TCRdist pipeline. In a later analysis, each TCR beta chain was defined by its CDR3 amino acid sequence together with its V-gene family, and reads lacking a unique V-gene family were excluded. In a later analysis, 550 to 650 highly shared, low-generation-probability nucleotide sequences were removed to address suspected cross-contamination and a sequencing artifact. For each public chain, a later analysis derived a clonal expansion index from normalized ranks of inferred template counts within each repertoire. In a later analysis, generation probabilities were computed with a VDJ recombination model fitted to out-of-frame rearrangements, and the resulting probabilities were checked against IGoR. Hypergeometric tests were used in a later analysis to score TCR-TCR, TCR-HLA and TCR-CMV co-occurrence, with a repertoire-size bias correction applied to the TCR pairs. A later analysis estimated false discovery rates by permuting HLA or CMV assignments 20 times. In a later analysis, co-occurring TCRs were grouped using DBSCAN, and TCRdist sequence similarity was added for clustering within HLA-allele-positive subsets. Repertoires with fewer than 30,000 or more than 120,000 public chains, plus five repertoires with anomalous nucleotide sharing, were excluded from co-occurrence clustering. The source is immuneACCESS, and TCRdb retained only in-frame sequences with V and J called. Part of the clones is not carried over; for the studies checked, unresolved V genes explain less than half of this, and the remainder is unexplained. V and J calls and clone size come straight from that table; D and trimming were deduced from the DNA. In this sample the table shows 65,000 to 100,000 clones, over 60% of which occur a single time. The top ten hold 5.5% to 7.5% of the sample.

The cohort consisted of hundreds of healthy bone marrow donors. All cohort members were sampled while nominally healthy, although unrecorded immune exposures were likely present. The donor was CMV seronegative and was included in the group of a few hundred seronegative cohort members. A peripheral blood sample was provided by each donor, and peripheral blood mononuclear cells were used for TCR beta sequencing. Genomic DNA extraction from the blood cell samples was performed with the Qiagen DNeasy Blood Extraction Kit. In the germline V gene (reference sequence), CDR1 corresponds to SGHNT and CDR2 to YYREEE. Reading from cysteine to phenylalanine, the CDR3 counts 13 amino acids. Left in the record is the CDR3 DNA by itself, 39 bases read in frame from the first base. After removal of 4 bases from V and 4 bases from J, the junction retains 2 bases not matched to a gene.

The chain was built from TRBV5-4 and TRBJ1-3; 7 central bases correspond to TRBD1. The specimen sequenced was PBMCs. The receptor was derived from a female donor in good health and CMV-seronegative. The CDR3 region has the sequence CASSMGQGNTIYF. The DNA sequence reads TGTGCCAGCAGCATGGGACAGGGAAACACCATATATTTT. With the rest looked up from the reference TRBV5-4 and TRBJ1-3 genes rather than sequenced, the full variable domain is ETGVTQSPTHLIKTRGQQVTLRCSSQSGHNTVSWYQQALGQGPQFIFQYYREEENGRGNFPPRFSGLQFPNYSSELNVNALELDDSALYLCASSMGQGNTIYFGEGSWLTVV.